A single sample is the source of the 24 T cell receptor beta chains below, sequenced in a study of blood T cell repertoires in COVID-19. Here immunoSEQ multiplex PCR was the method, and the copy in TCRdb shows in-frame clones only, minus some. The table includes fewer than 60,000 clones, approximately 80% detected once. The sample consisted of peripheral blood. These receptors originate from a young man with COVID-19, enrolled during active disease.

The rearrangement links TRBV28 to TRBJ1-6; TRBD1 agrees at 7 bases. This CDR3 contains 15 residues. Unmatched junction bases numbered 9, after V lost 6 bases and J lost 7 bases. CDR1 is MDHEN, CDR2 SYDVKM, per germline. CDR3 coding DNA: TGTGCCAGCAGCCGGATGGGACAGCAAAATTCACCCCTCCACTTT. It yields the protein CASSRMGQQNSPLHF.

The chain is built from TRBV28 and TRBJ2-3, with 7 bases identical to TRBD2. CDR3 length: 14 amino acids. The V gene's germline CDR1 is MDHEN and CDR2 SYDVKM. Unmatched junction bases numbered 2, after V lost 4 bases and J lost 1 base. The CDR3 loop is CASSYLAGTDTQYF. In nucleotides, the CDR3 is TGTGCCAGCAGTTATCTAGCGGGCACAGATACGCAGTATTTT.

This clone was detected once. The chain employs TRBV30 and TRBJ2-3, with 9 bases identical to TRBD1. Germline values: CDR1 GTSNPN, CDR2 SVGIG (reference sequence). With V trimmed by 0 bases and J by 9 bases, 13 bases remained unmatched. CDR3 length: 16 amino acids. The CDR3 reads CAWSVTRDRVLETQYF. CDR3 nucleotide sequence: TGTGCCTGGAGTGTAACTAGGGACAGGGTCTTGGAGACGCAGTATTTT.

The chain couples TRBV6-2 or TRBV6-3 to TRBJ1-3; D remains ambiguous. Trimming left V 7 bases short and J 4 bases short, with 14 bases between. The CDR3 totals 14 residues. Germline assignment: CDR1 MNHEY and CDR2 SVGEGT. The CDR3 spells CASTPGGRGNTIYF. The CDR3 region has the DNA TGTGCCAGCACCCCAGGAGGACGCGGAAACACCATATATTTT.

Concerning this clone: The sample has other DNA sequences that encode this CDR3 too. The chain couples TRBV27 to TRBJ1-5; no clear D gene. This CDR3 comprises 12 residues. The V end lost 4 bases, the J end lost 7 bases, and 8 bases lay between the germline ends. The germline V gene encodes CDR1 MNHEY and CDR2 SMNVEV (reference sequence). The CDR3 loop is CASSSGGQPQHF. In DNA, the CDR3 is TGTGCCAGCAGTTCGGGAGGCCAGCCCCAGCATTTT.

The chain employs TRBV18 and TRBJ2-1, with 9 bases lining up with TRBD1. With 0 bases clipped from V and 4 bases from J, the junction kept 4 bases outside the gene matches. Per the germline V gene, CDR1 is KGHSH and CDR2 is LQKENI. This CDR3 spans 16 amino acids. DNA of the CDR3: TGTGCCAGCTCACCACCGGGACAGGGCTTATACAATGAGCAGTTCTTC. It translates to CASSPPGQGLYNEQFF.

V gene TRBV28 combines with J gene TRBJ1-5; 10 nucleotides line up with TRBD1. CDR1 is MDHEN and CDR2 is SYDVKM in the germline V gene. The CDR3 length is 14 residues. Losses at the gene ends were 8 bases for V and 6 bases for J; bases not matched to a gene: 7. The CDR3 DNA reads as TGTGCCAGCCATCCGGGACAGGGGCGTCAGCCCCAGCATTTT. Amino acids: CASHPGQGRQPQHF.

The rearrangement links TRBV6-2 or TRBV6-3 to TRBJ2-5, with 9 bases that match TRBD2. The CDR3 covers 15 residues. The J segment lost 7 bases and the V segment lost 0 bases, leaving 6 bases of the junction unmatched. The V gene's germline CDR1 is MNHEY and CDR2 SVGEGT. The CDR3 nucleotides are TGTGCCAGCAGTTACTCTAGCGGGGGAGGGCGGACCCAGTACTTC. It codes for CASSYSSGGGRTQYF.

This clone has more than one count but fewer than ten. CDR3 sequence: CASSSYTGSEQYF. The CDR3, as DNA: TGTGCCAGCAGTTCCTACACAGGGAGTGAGCAGTACTTC. The chain uses TRBV28 and TRBJ2-7, with a tentative D call TRBD1 (6 bases). V was trimmed by 4 bases and J by 7 bases, leaving 14 bases between them. In germline, CDR1 is MDHEN, CDR2 SYDVKM. This CDR3 has 13 residues.

This chain joins TRBV2 and TRBJ1-4; TRBD1 might be the D (6 bases). Trimming left V 11 bases short and J 7 bases short, with 26 bases between. CDR1 SNHLY and CDR2 FYNNEI come from the germline V gene. The CDR3 length is 16 residues. CDR3 coding DNA: TGTGCCTCACAAAGGGGGACAACTCAATCGGGTGAAAAACTGTTTTTT. It specifies CASQRGTTQSGEKLFF.

This clone has a single count. Other DNA sequences of this sample code for an identical CDR3. This chain links TRBV19 with TRBJ2-7; D gene unclear. The CDR3 totals 13 residues. V lost 6 bases and J lost 1, with 10 bases in between. The germline V gene encodes CDR1 LNHDA and CDR2 SQIVND (reference sequence). The CDR3 DNA reads as TGTGCCAGTAGCATCGGTCGATCCTACGAGCAGTACTTC. Residues: CASSIGRSYEQYF.

The rearrangement uses TRBV18 and TRBJ2-7; no reliable D call. The V gene lost 0 bases and the J gene lost 4 bases, with 7 bases spanning the gap. The CDR3 covers 13 residues. Germline lookup yields CDR1 KGHSH and CDR2 LQKENI. The CDR3, as DNA: TGTGCCAGCTCACCACCTTCTAGGTACGAGCAGTACTTC. Its translation is CASSPPSRYEQYF.

This clone was counted between two and nine times. CDR3 DNA sequence: TGCAGCGTGGGGACAGGTCCTAACTATGGCTACACCTTC. This encodes CSVGTGPNYGYTF. This chain connects TRBV29-1 to TRBJ1-2, with 8 bases fitting TRBD1. The J segment lost 0 bases and the V segment lost 6 bases, leaving 3 bases of the junction unmatched. CDR1 and CDR2 (germline): SQVTM, ANQGSEA. The CDR3 sequence is 13 residues long. The entire variable domain, with the rest obtained from reference TRBV29-1 and TRBJ1-2, is as follows: SAVISQKPSRDICQRGTSLTIQCQVDSQVTMMFWYRQQPGQSLTLIATANQGSEATYESGFVIDKFPISRPNLTFSTLTVSNMSPEDSSIYLCSVGTGPNYGYTFGSGTRLTVV.

V usage is TRBV15 and J usage is TRBJ2-5, with 14 bases aligning to TRBD2. Germline values: CDR1 LNHNV, CDR2 YYDKDF (reference sequence). This CDR3 has 18 amino acids. V lost 8 bases to trimming and J lost 6 bases; unmatched junction nucleotides: 17. As DNA, the CDR3 is TGTGCCACCGCCAGGACGAAGACTAGCGGGAGGGCCGGGAAGACCCAGTACTTC. This translates into CATARTKTSGRAGKTQYF.

This chain connects TRBV19 to TRBJ2-7, with 8 bases lining up with TRBD1. Looked up from germline, CDR1 is LNHDA and CDR2 is SQIVND (reference sequence). This CDR3 is 14 amino acids long. J lost 2 bases, V lost 6 bases, and 6 bases had no gene match. The chain's CDR3 is CASRRVGQAYEQYF. DNA of the CDR3: TGTGCCAGTAGGCGGGTGGGACAGGCCTACGAGCAGTACTTC.

This clone was observed once. This sequence joins TRBV5-6 and TRBJ2-5; perhaps TRBD1 as D (7 bases). The CDR3 covers 14 residues. In germline, CDR1 is SGHDT, CDR2 YYEEEE. Between the trimmed V and J ends, which lost 4 bases and 5 bases, there was a span of 15 bases. Written as DNA, the CDR3 is TGTGCCAGCAGCACCACCAGGGGGGTGGAGACCCAGTACTTC. Protein: CASSTTRGVETQYF.

In the case of this clone: A single base separates this from a much larger clone, so it may be a read error. The V call is TRBV6-4, the J call TRBJ2-3; 12 bases map to TRBD2. V shed 4 bases and J 4 bases; nucleotides not matched to a gene: 0. The CDR3 loop spans 14 amino acids. CDR1 and CDR2 (germline): MRHNA, SNTAGT. The CDR3 DNA reads TGTGCCAGCAGTGGGACTAGCGGGGCAGATACGCAGTATTTT. Translated, it gives CASSGTSGADTQYF.

The J gene is TRBJ2-7, the V gene TRBV5-1; 11 nucleotides line up with TRBD2. The CDR3 is made up of 19 amino acids. CDR1 SGHRS and CDR2 YFSETQ come from the germline V gene. J was trimmed by 4 bases and V by 2 bases; bases with no gene match: 17. The CDR3 here is CASSLLRDWKLAGEYEQYF. The CDR3 DNA reads TGCGCCAGCAGCTTACTCCGGGACTGGAAACTAGCGGGAGAATACGAGCAGTACTTC. Full variable domain (rest looked up from reference TRBV5-1 and TRBJ2-7): KAGVTQTPRYLIKTRGQQVTLSCSPISGHRSVSWYQQTPGQGLQFLFEYFSETQRNKGNFPGRFSGRQFSNSRSEMNVSTLELGDSALYLCASSLLRDWKLAGEYEQYFGPGTRLTVT.

The chain links TRBV7-2 to TRBJ2-5, with 10 bases lining up with TRBD2. The CDR3 extends over 13 amino acids. V lost 9 bases to trimming and J lost 5 bases; unmatched junction nucleotides: 6. Germline loops: CDR1 SGHTA, CDR2 FQGNSA. Here the CDR3 DNA reads TGTGCCAGTCTAGCGGGAGTCGGGGAGACCCAGTACTTC. Protein: CASLAGVGETQYF. The full variable domain, in which reference TRBV7-2 and TRBJ2-5 provide the parts outside the CDR3, is GAGVSQSPSNKVTEKGKDVELRCDPISGHTALYWYRQSLGQGLEFLIYFQGNSAPDKSGLPSDRFSAERTGGSVSTLTIQRTQQEDSAVYLCASLAGVGETQYFGPGTRLLVL.

J is TRBJ1-2 and V is TRBV5-6; 7 nucleotides line up with TRBD1. Germline assignment: CDR1 SGHDT and CDR2 YYEEEE. This CDR3 contains 13 residues. Trimming removed 4 bases from V and 7 bases from J; junction bases left unmatched: 7. CDR3: CASSKDRRSGYTF. CDR3 DNA sequence: TGTGCCAGCAGCAAGGACAGGCGAAGTGGCTACACCTTC.

The chain has TRBV19 and TRBJ2-3; D might be TRBD2 (5 bases). The germline CDR1 and CDR2 sequences are LNHDA and SQIVND (reference sequence). There are 13 residues in the CDR3. Between the trimmed V and J ends, which lost 6 bases and 5 bases, there was a span of 12 bases. The DNA for the CDR3 is TGTGCCAGTAGGAACCTCGGGATAGATACGCAGTATTTT. It yields the protein CASRNLGIDTQYF.

This chain joins TRBV6-5 and TRBJ2-7, with 10 bases aligning to TRBD1. Germline CDR1 and CDR2: MNHEY and SVGAGI. The CDR3 is 15 residues long. Trimming took 7 bases from V and 4 from J; bases not matched to a gene: 10. CDR3: CASTLQGTGVYEQYF. Written as DNA, the CDR3 is TGTGCCAGCACCCTCCAGGGGACAGGGGTGTACGAGCAGTACTTC.

This clone occurred a few times. The chain is built from TRBV19 and TRBJ2-7; 7 nucleotides agree with TRBD2. This CDR3 has 12 amino acids. Germline V gene sequence: CDR1 LNHDA, CDR2 SQIVND (reference sequence). With 9 bases clipped from V and 0 bases from J, the junction kept 2 bases outside the gene matches. CDR3 DNA sequence: TGTGCCAGCTCTAGCGGCTCCTACGAGCAGTACTTC. The encoded protein is CASSSGSYEQYF.

By proportion, this clone is medium-sized. The gene calls are TRBV19 and TRBJ1-1; tentative D call: TRBD1 (5 bases). The ends were cut back, 8 bases at V and 8 bases at J, with 9 bases in the middle. CDR3 size: 10 residues. The germline V gene has CDR1 LNHDA and CDR2 SQIVND (reference sequence). CDR3 region: CASGHREAFF. Written as DNA, the CDR3 is TGTGCCAGTGGACATCGCGAAGCTTTCTTT. Full variable domain (remainder filled in from reference TRBV19 and TRBJ1-1): DGGITQSPKYLFRKEGQNVTLSCEQNLNHDAMYWYRQDPGQGLRLIYYSQIVNDFQKGDIAEGYSVSREKKESFPLTVTSAQKNPTAFYLCASGHREAFFGQGTRLTVV.